This entry lists 20 T cell receptor beta chains sequenced from one sample in a study of identical twins. Via MiXCR, TCRdb re-called the 5' RACE reads, giving one row per CDR3 protein. The sample yields 420,000 or so distinct CDR3 sequences, 18% seen once. The material sequenced was naive T cells sorted from blood. These receptors all come from a man aged 50-59 years in good health.

The chain employs TRBV20-1 and TRBJ2-3; TRBD1 matches at 11 bases. The junction had 7 bases not matched to a gene; V was cut back by 3 bases and J by 5 bases. CDR1 and CDR2 from the germline V gene are DFQATT and SNEGSKA (reference sequence). The CDR3 consists of 15 residues. The CDR3 protein is CSASPDRGQGDTQYF. Written as DNA, the CDR3 is TGCAGTGCTAGCCCGGACAGGGGGCAAGGAGATACGCAGTATTTT.

This clonotype showed up just a few times. One end of the junction does not line up with germline, which may come from a read error. The chain uses TRBV20-1 and TRBJ2-1; no clear D gene. The V gene's germline CDR1 is DFQATT and CDR2 SNEGSKA (reference sequence). The CDR3 is 9 residues long. The CDR3 region is CSALGAPAF. The DNA for the CDR3 is TGCAGTGCTCTTGGTGCCCCGGCCTTC.

This clonotype was found a few times. V gene TRBV20-1 combines with J gene TRBJ2-2; a weak D match, TRBD2 (6 bases). Germline CDR1 reads DFQATT; CDR2 reads SNEGSKA (reference sequence). V gave up 5 bases and J gave up 1 base, with 8 bases separating them. The CDR3 is 13 residues long. The CDR3 reads CSAGGRNTGELFF. The CDR3 DNA follows: TGCAGTGCTGGAGGGAGGAACACCGGGGAGCTGTTTTTT.

This clonotype was seen more than once but under ten times. This sequence joins TRBV5-1 and TRBJ2-2; TRBD1 aligns across 9 bases. The CDR3 covers 17 residues. Germline lookup yields CDR1 SGHRS and CDR2 YFSETQ. Trimming cost V 2 bases and J 4 bases; bases outside gene matches: 9. The CDR3 DNA reads as TGCGCCAGCAGCTTCACAGGGGGCCGGCTCGGCACCGGGGAGCTGTTTTTT. Translation gives CASSFTGGRLGTGELFF.

At least ten counts were recorded for this clonotype. This chain uses TRBV20-1 with TRBJ2-7, with 8 bases fitting TRBD2. Per the germline V gene, CDR1 is DFQATT and CDR2 is SNEGSKA (reference sequence). The V gene end was trimmed by 6 bases and the J gene end by 3 bases; junction bases not matched to a gene: 10. The length of the CDR3 is 14 residues. CDR3 amino acids: CSARLARRYYEQYF. In DNA form, the CDR3 reads TGCAGTGCGAGACTAGCGAGACGATACTACGAGCAGTACTTC.

CDR3 DNA sequence: TGCAGCGTTGAAGGGCCCCGGGGGGGGAGCTCCTACAATGAGCAGTTCTTC. Encoded protein: CSVEGPRGGSSYNEQFF. This chain links TRBV29-1 with TRBJ2-1; 8 positions match TRBD2. Per the germline V gene, CDR1 is SQVTM and CDR2 is ANQGSEA. The CDR3 contains 17 residues. V gave up 1 base and J gave up 0 bases; unmatched junction bases: 8.

This clonotype has only a few counts. This chain connects TRBV20-1 to TRBJ2-1; 8 bases are shared with TRBD2. CDR3 length equals 15 residues. CDR1 and CDR2 (germline): DFQATT, SNEGSKA (reference sequence). V dropped 0 bases and J dropped 7; count of bases not matched to a gene: 8. CDR3 sequence: CSARDRRTSSNEQFF. The CDR3 DNA reads as TGCAGTGCTAGAGATAGAAGGACTAGCTCAAATGAGCAGTTCTTC.

This clonotype came up a few times. V is TRBV5-5 and J is TRBJ2-1, with 11 bases lining up with TRBD2. V trimming: 0 bases; J trimming: 9 bases; junction bases outside the gene matches: 11. Germline lookup yields CDR1 SGHKS and CDR2 YYEKEE (reference sequence). The CDR3 runs 17 residues. The chain's CDR3 is CASSLVLLAGGVGEQFF. The CDR3 bases are TGTGCCAGCAGCTTGGTCCTCCTAGCGGGAGGTGTGGGTGAGCAGTTCTTC.

This clonotype was counted at least ten times. The chain has TRBV6-2 or TRBV6-3 and TRBJ1-4; tentatively, D is TRBD1 (6 bases). Germline assignment: CDR1 MNHEY and CDR2 SVGEGT. The V gene lost 0 bases and the J gene lost 3 bases, with 11 bases spanning the gap. This CDR3 contains 16 residues. Written as DNA, the CDR3 is TGTGCCAGCAGTTACTCGCGTGGACAGTCTAATGAAAAACTGTTTTTT. Translated, it gives CASSYSRGQSNEKLFF.

The chain combines TRBV6-2 or TRBV6-3 with TRBJ2-5, with 11 bases lining up with TRBD2. CDR1 and CDR2 (germline): MNHEY, SVGEGT. This CDR3 has 16 amino acids. Trimming took 5 bases from V and 4 from J; bases not matched to a gene: 9. Written as DNA, the CDR3 is TGTGCCAGCAGTCAACCTAGCGGGAGGATCGGAGAGACCCAGTACTTC. Its translation: CASSQPSGRIGETQYF.

The chain has TRBV6-4 and TRBJ2-1; D is possibly TRBD2 (6 bases). The CDR3 consists of 14 residues. The V gene's germline CDR1 is MRHNA and CDR2 SNTAGT. Trimming stripped 8 bases from V and 5 bases from J, with 16 bases between. The CDR3 bases are TGTGCCAGCGCGGCCTTCCAGCGGGACAATGAGCAGTTCTTC. It encodes CASAAFQRDNEQFF.

The chain couples TRBV19 to TRBJ2-7, with 12 bases lining up with TRBD2. J was trimmed by 4 bases and V by 3 bases; bases with no gene match: 1. Germline-derived CDR1 and CDR2 are LNHDA and SQIVND (reference sequence). The CDR3 covers 14 residues. The CDR3 loop is CASSMTSGSYEQYF. CDR3 DNA sequence: TGTGCCAGTAGTATGACTAGCGGGAGTTACGAGCAGTACTTC. The whole variable domain, remainder taken from reference TRBV19 and TRBJ2-7, is DGGITQSPKYLFRKEGQNVTLSCEQNLNHDAMYWYRQDPGQGLRLIYYSQIVNDFQKGDIAEGYSVSREKKESFPLTVTSAQKNPTAFYLCASSMTSGSYEQYFGPGTRLTVT.

Only a few counts were recorded for this clonotype. This chain links TRBV29-1 with TRBJ2-7; possible D gene TRBD1, 7 bases. The CDR3 runs to 15 residues. Trimming cost V 0 bases and J 2 bases, with 14 bases left between them. CDR1 and CDR2 from the germline V gene are SQVTM and ANQGSEA. The CDR3 sequence: CSVEDGRGDTYEQYF. CDR3 bases: TGCAGCGTTGAAGATGGCAGGGGGGATACCTACGAGCAGTACTTC.

At least ten counts were recorded for this clonotype. V gene TRBV11-2 combines with J gene TRBJ2-3, with 9 bases that match TRBD2. Per germline, CDR1 SGHAT and CDR2 FQNNGV. The CDR3 sequence is 19 residues long. V was pared by 2 bases and J by 2 bases, with 14 bases of the junction left unmatched. The chain's CDR3 is CASSLSHFGAGGATDTQYF. The CDR3 nucleotides read TGTGCCAGCAGCTTAAGTCACTTCGGCGCGGGAGGGGCCACAGATACGCAGTATTTT.

V and J are TRBV7-9 and TRBJ1-2; D remains ambiguous. The CDR3 has 10 residues. V dropped 1 base and J dropped 8 bases, with 2 bases sitting between them. CDR1 and CDR2 from the germline V gene are SEHNR and FQNEAQ (reference sequence). The CDR3 DNA follows: TGTGCCAGCAGCTTAGAAGGCTACACCTTC. Protein sequence: CASSLEGYTF.

The chain carries TRBV4-1 and TRBJ2-4; D not resolved. This CDR3 comprises 21 residues. The germline CDR1 and CDR2 sequences are MGHRA and YSYEKL. Trimming took off 0 bases at V and 0 bases at J, with 24 bases between the two ends. In DNA form, the CDR3 reads TGCGCCAGCAGCCAAGATTTATTAGGGATCGACGACCGATTAGCCAAAAACATTCAGTACTTC. Translated: CASSQDLLGIDDRLAKNIQYF.

The V gene is TRBV7-8, the J gene TRBJ1-4, with unresolved D. The CDR3 is 15 amino acids. V was trimmed by 6 bases and J by 2 bases, leaving 13 bases between them. The germline V gene encodes CDR1 SGHVS and CDR2 FQNEAQ. DNA of the CDR3: TGTGCCAGCAGGGCGAGAGGGCCGACTAATGAAAAACTGTTTTTT. Its protein is CASRARGPTNEKLFF.

This clonotype was found a few times. The junction differs from germline at one of its ends, possibly a read error. The V call is TRBV11-2, the J call TRBJ2-1; the D call may be TRBD1 or TRBD2 (6 bases each). CDR3 length: 12 residues. Germline values: CDR1 SGHAT, CDR2 FQNNGV. The DNA of the CDR3 is TGTGCCAGCAGCCCCGGGGGCTCAGGGAGGATCTTC. It specifies CASSPGGSGRIF.

This clonotype has ten or more counts. The chain joins TRBV7-2 to TRBJ2-3; no clear D gene. The V gene lost 1 base and the J gene lost 1 base, with 9 bases spanning the gap. Germline lookup yields CDR1 SGHTA and CDR2 FQGNSA. The CDR3 has 15 amino acids. The CDR3, as DNA: TGTGCCAGCAGCTTAGGTCCCACCCGCACAGATACGCAGTATTTT. As protein: CASSLGPTRTDTQYF. The complete variable domain, with remaining parts taken from reference TRBV7-2 and TRBJ2-3, reads GAGVSQSPSNKVTEKGKDVELRCDPISGHTALYWYRQSLGQGLEFLIYFQGNSAPDKSGLPSDRFSAERTGGSVSTLTIQRTQQEDSAVYLCASSLGPTRTDTQYFGPGTRLTVL.

J is TRBJ2-7 and V is TRBV18; D possibly uses TRBD1 or TRBD2 (5 bases each). This CDR3 contains 14 residues. Germline V lookup: CDR1 KGHSH, CDR2 LQKENI. Trimming took 3 bases from V and 2 from J, leaving 11 bases between them. CDR3 sequence reads: CASSPGTNTYEQYF. CDR3 bases: TGTGCCAGCTCACCGGGGACCAATACCTACGAGCAGTACTTC.